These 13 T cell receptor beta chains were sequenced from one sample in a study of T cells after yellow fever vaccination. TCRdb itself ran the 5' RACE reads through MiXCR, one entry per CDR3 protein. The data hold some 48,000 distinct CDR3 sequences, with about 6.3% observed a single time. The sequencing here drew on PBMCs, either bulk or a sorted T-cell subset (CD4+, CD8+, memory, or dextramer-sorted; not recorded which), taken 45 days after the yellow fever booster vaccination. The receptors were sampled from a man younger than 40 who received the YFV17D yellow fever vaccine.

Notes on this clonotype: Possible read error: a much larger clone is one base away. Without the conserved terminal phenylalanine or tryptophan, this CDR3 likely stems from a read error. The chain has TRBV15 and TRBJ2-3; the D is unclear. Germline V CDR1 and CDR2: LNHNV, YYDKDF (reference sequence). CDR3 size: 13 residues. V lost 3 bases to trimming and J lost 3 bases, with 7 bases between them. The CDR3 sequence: CATSRETTDTQYL. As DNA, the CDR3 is TGTGCCACCAGCAGGGAGACTACAGATACGCAGTATCTT.

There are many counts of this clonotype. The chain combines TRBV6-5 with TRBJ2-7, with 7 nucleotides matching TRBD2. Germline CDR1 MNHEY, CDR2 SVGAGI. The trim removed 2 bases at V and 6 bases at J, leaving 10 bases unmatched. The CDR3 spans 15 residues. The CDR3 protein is CASSYRPTGGREQYF. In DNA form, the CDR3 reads TGTGCCAGCAGTTACCGGCCCACGGGGGGTCGCGAGCAGTACTTC.

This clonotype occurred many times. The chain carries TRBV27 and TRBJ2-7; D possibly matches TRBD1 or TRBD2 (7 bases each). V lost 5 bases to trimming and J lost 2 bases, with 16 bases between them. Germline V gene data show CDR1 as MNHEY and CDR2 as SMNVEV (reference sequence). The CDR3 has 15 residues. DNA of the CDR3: TGTGCCAGCAGTCCCAGGGGGGGTTGGGCCTACGAGCAGTACTTC. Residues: CASSPRGGWAYEQYF.

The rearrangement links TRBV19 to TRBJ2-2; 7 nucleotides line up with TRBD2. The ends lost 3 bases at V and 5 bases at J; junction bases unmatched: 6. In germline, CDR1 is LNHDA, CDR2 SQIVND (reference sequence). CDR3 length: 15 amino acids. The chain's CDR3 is CASSIGGSRTGELFF. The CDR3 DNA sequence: TGTGCCAGTAGTATTGGCGGGAGCCGGACCGGGGAGCTGTTTTTT.

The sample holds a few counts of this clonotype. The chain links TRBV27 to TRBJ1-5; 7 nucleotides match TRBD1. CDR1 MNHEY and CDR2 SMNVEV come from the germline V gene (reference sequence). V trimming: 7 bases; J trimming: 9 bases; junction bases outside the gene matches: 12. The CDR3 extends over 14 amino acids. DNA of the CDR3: TGTGCCAGCACAGCGGACAGGAGCAGGGGGCCCCAGCATTTT. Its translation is CASTADRSRGPQHF.

The CDR3 DNA sequence: TGTGCCAGCAGCCAAATAGCGACCACCGGGGAGCTGTTTTTT. It codes for CASSQIATTGELFF. V and J are TRBV14 and TRBJ2-2, with D tentatively TRBD2 (5 bases). The CDR3 covers 14 residues. V was cut by 2 bases and J by 4 bases, with 8 bases left in between. Germline V gene lookup returns CDR1 SGHDN and CDR2 FVKESK.

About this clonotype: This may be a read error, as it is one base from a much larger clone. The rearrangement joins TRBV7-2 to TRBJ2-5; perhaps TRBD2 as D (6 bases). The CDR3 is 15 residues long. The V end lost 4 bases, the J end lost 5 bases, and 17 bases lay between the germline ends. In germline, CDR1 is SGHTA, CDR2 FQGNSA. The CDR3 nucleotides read TGTGCCAGCAGCTCCAACCGACTAGTGGGTGAGACCCAGTACTTC. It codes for CASSSNRLVGETQYF.

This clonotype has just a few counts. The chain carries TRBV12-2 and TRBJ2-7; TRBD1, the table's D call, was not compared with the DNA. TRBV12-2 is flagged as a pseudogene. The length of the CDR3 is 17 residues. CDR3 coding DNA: TGTGCAAGTCGCTCCTTAGCCGGTAGGTTCGGGACCTACGAGCAGTACTTC. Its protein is CASRSLAGRFGTYEQYF.

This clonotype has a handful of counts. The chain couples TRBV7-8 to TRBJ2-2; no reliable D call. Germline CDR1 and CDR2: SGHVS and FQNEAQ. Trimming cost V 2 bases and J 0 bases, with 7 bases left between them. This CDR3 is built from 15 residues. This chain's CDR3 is CASSLSQTNTGELFF. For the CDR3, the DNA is TGTGCCAGCAGCTTAAGCCAGACGAACACCGGGGAGCTGTTTTTT.

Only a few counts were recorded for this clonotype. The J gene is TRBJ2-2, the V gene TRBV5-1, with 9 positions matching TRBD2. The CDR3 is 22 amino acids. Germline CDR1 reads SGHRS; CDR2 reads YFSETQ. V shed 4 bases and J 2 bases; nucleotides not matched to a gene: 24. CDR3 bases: TGCGCCAGCAGCAGGGTGAGCGCAATCCAAGGCGGGAGGGCCGATAACACCGGGGAGCTGTTTTTT. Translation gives CASSRVSAIQGGRADNTGELFF. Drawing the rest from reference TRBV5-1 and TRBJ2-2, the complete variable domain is KAGVTQTPRYLIKTRGQQVTLSCSPISGHRSVSWYQQTPGQGLQFLFEYFSETQRNKGNFPGRFSGRQFSNSRSEMNVSTLELGDSALYLCASSRVSAIQGGRADNTGELFFGEGSRLTVL.

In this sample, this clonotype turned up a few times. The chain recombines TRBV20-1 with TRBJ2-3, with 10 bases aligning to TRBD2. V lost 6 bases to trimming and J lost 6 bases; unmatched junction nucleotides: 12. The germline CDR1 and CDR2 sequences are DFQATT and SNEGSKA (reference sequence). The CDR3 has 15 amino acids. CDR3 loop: CSAEESSGRRDTQYF. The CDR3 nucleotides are TGCAGTGCCGAGGAATCTAGCGGGAGACGCGATACGCAGTATTTT.

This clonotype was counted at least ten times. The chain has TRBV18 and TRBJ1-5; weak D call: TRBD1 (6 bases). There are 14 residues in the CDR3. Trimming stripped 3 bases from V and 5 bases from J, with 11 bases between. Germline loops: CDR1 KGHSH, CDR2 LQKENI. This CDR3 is CASSPVQGDQPQHF. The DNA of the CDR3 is TGTGCCAGCTCACCGGTACAGGGCGATCAGCCCCAGCATTTT.

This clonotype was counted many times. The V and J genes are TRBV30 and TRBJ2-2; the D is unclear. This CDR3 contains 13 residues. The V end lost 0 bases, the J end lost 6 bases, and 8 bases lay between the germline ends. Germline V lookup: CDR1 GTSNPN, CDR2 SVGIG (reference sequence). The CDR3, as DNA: TGTGCCTGGAGTGTACTCTGGCCCGGGGAGCTGTTTTTT. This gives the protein CAWSVLWPGELFF.